The 4 T cell receptor beta chains below come from one sample, sequenced in a study of T cell changes during pregnancy in multiple sclerosis. Here immunoSEQ multiplex PCR was the method, and the copy in TCRdb shows in-frame clones only, minus some. The data show 70,000 to 95,000 clones, over 85% seen once. The starting material was peripheral blood, obtained after pregnancy. Every receptor here comes from a female donor in good health, enrolled as a control in a pregnancy study.

The rearrangement uses TRBV27 and TRBJ2-7; D perhaps matches TRBD1 (6 bases). Germline assignment: CDR1 MNHEY and CDR2 SMNVEV (reference sequence). The V and J ends lost 4 bases and 4 bases respectively, with 17 bases between them. The CDR3 length is 15 residues. The DNA for the CDR3 is TGTGCCAGCAGTTCAAGTGTGGCAGGGGCTTACGAGCAGTACTTC. It specifies CASSSSVAGAYEQYF.

J is TRBJ1-1 and V is TRBV7-2, with 8 positions matching TRBD1. This CDR3 region has 15 residues. The germline gives CDR1 SGHTA, CDR2 FQGNSA. V lost 5 bases and J lost 1; bases outside the gene matches: 6. The CDR3, as DNA: TGTGCCAGCAGCGCACGGACAGGGAAGAACACTGAAGCTTTCTTT. Encoded protein: CASSARTGKNTEAFF.

The chain employs TRBV29-1 and TRBJ1-1; perhaps TRBD1 as D (6 bases). V dropped 7 bases and J dropped 2 bases, with 20 bases sitting between them. The CDR3 has 15 residues. CDR1 is SQVTM and CDR2 is ANQGSEA in the germline V gene. DNA of the CDR3: TGCAGCGGCCAAGCAGGGGATCCTGAAAACACTGAAGCTTTCTTT. Translating it yields CSGQAGDPENTEAFF.

The J gene is TRBJ1-1, the V gene TRBV2; maybe TRBD1 (5 bases). The CDR3 length is 13 residues. Trimming cost V 10 bases and J 1 base, with 13 bases left between them. Germline assignment: CDR1 SNHLY and CDR2 FYNNEI. The CDR3 DNA reads as TGTGCCACCTTTGGGGGGTCGAACACTGAAGCTTTCTTT. Its protein product is CATFGGSNTEAFF.